This TCR beta chain originates from a study of blood T cell repertoires in COVID-19. Study summary: The United States, Italy and Spain were the sources of the acute and convalescent COVID-19 samples. T cells, B-cell-depleted T cells, or PBMCs supplied cDNA or gDNA.

How the authors handled the data: Estimation of nucleated cell counts relied on the amplification of reference gene primers. Sequencing was performed with immunoSEQ multiplex PCR; in TCRdb, only in-frame clones are kept and a portion is missing. V, J and clone size reflect that table, while D and trimming were determined from the DNA. The sample holds approximately 100,000 clones, about 78% seen once. Germline V lookup: CDR1 MNHEY, CDR2 SVGAGI. This CDR3 spans 14 amino acids. Losses at the gene ends were 8 bases for V and 3 bases for J; bases not matched to a gene: 8. The V gene is TRBV6-5, the J gene TRBJ2-7, with 9 bases aligning to TRBD1. Material: peripheral blood. The receptor's source is a human donor in a cohort sampled during active or convalescent COVID-19. The DNA of the CDR3 is TGTGCCAGCCAGGACAGGGGTCCGGTCTACGAGCAGTACTTC. It encodes CASQDRGPVYEQYF.